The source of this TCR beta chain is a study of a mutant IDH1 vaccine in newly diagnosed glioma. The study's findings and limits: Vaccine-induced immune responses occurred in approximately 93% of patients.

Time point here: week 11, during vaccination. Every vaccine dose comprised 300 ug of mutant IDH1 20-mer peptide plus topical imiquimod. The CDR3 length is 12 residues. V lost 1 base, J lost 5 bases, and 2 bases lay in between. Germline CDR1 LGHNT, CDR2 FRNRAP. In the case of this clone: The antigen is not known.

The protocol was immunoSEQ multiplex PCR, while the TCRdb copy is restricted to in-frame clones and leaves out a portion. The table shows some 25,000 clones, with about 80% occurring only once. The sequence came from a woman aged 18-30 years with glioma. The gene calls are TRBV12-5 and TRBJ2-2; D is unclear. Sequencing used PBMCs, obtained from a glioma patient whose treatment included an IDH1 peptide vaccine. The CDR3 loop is CASGLGTGELFF. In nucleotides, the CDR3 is TGTGCTAGTGGTTTGGGGACCGGGGAGCTGTTTTTT.